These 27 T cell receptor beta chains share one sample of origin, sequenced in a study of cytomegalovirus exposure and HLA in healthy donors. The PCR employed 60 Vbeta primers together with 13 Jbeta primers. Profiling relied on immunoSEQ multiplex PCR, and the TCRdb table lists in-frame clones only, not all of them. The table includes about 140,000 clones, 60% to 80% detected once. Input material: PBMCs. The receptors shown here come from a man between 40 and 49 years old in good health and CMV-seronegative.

The CDR3 DNA sequence: TGTGCCAGTAGTATTCGGGGGGGGCGCCAGGGGGGCAGAAGCAATCAGCCCCAGCATTTT. Translating gives CASSIRGGRQGGRSNQPQHF. The chain carries TRBV19 and TRBJ1-5; 7 bases align to TRBD1. The CDR3 spans 20 residues. V shed 3 bases and J 1 base; nucleotides not matched to a gene: 18. CDR1 and CDR2 from the germline V gene are LNHDA and SQIVND (reference sequence).

The CDR3 here is CASSFGSQETQYF. CDR3 DNA sequence: TGTGCCAGCAGCTTCGGGAGCCAAGAGACCCAGTACTTC. This chain links TRBV11-2 with TRBJ2-5, with D possibly being TRBD2 (6 bases). Per the germline V gene, CDR1 is SGHAT and CDR2 is FQNNGV. CDR3 length: 13 residues. V was shortened by 3 bases and J by 1 base, with 6 bases between the two germline ends.

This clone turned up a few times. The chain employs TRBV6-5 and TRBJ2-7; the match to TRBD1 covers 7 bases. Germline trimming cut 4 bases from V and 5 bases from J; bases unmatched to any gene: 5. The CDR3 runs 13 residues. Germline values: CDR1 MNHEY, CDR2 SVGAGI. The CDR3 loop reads CASSSPTGHEQYF. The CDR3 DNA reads TGTGCCAGCAGTTCCCCGACAGGGCACGAGCAGTACTTC.

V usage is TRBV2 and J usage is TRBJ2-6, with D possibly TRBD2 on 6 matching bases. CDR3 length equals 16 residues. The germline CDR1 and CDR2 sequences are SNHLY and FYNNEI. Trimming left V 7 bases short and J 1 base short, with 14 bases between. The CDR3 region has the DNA TGTGCCAGCACTCCCCGGCGGGGTTCTGGGGCCAACGTCCTGACTTTC. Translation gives CASTPRRGSGANVLTF.

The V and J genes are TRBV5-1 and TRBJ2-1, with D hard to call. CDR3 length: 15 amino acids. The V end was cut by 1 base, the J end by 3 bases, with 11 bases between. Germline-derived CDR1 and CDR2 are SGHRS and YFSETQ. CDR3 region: CASSLSRPDYNEQFF. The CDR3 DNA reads TGCGCCAGCAGCTTGTCCCGCCCAGACTACAATGAGCAGTTCTTC.

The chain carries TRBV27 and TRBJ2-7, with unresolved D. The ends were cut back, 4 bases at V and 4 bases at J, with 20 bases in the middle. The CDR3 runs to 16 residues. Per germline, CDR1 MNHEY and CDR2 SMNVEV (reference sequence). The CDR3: CASSSLAPTFFYEQYF. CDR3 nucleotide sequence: TGTGCCAGCAGTTCCCTCGCCCCTACCTTCTTTTACGAGCAGTACTTC.

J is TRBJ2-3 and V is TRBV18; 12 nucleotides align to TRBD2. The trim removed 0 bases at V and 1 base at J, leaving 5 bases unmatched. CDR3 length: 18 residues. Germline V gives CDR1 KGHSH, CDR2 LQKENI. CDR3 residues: CASSPPPTSGGGTDTQYF. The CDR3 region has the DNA TGTGCCAGCTCACCACCCCCGACTAGCGGGGGTGGCACAGATACGCAGTATTTT.

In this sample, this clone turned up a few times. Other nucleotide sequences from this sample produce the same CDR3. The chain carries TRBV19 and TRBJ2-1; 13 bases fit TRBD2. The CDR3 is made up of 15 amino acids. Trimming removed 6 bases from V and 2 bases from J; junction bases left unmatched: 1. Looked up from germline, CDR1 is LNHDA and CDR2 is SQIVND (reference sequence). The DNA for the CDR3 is TGTGCCAGTAGACTAGCGGGGGGGCCCTACAATGAGCAGTTCTTC. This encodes CASRLAGGPYNEQFF.

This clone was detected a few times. CDR3 in DNA: TGTGCCAGCAGTGAGGTGTTGGCCGGGACAGGGGGCCTTCGCAATCAGCCCCAGCATTTT. Its translation: CASSEVLAGTGGLRNQPQHF. This rearrangement joins TRBV2 to TRBJ1-5; TRBD1 aligns across 12 bases. Germline trimming cut 3 bases from V and 2 bases from J; bases unmatched to any gene: 14. Germline loops: CDR1 SNHLY, CDR2 FYNNEI. There are 20 residues in the CDR3.

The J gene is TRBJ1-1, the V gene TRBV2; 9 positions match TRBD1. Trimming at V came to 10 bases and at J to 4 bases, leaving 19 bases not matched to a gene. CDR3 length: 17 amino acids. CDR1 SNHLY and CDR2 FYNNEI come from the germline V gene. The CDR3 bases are TGTGCCACCACGGAGGACAGGGGCCTCGACCGGGGCACTGAAGCTTTCTTT. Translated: CATTEDRGLDRGTEAFF.

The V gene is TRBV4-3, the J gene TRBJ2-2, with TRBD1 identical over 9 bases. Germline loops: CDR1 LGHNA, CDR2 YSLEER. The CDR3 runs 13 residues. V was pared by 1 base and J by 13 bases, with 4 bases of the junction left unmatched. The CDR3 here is CASSQGTGGVLFF. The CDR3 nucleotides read TGCGCCAGCAGCCAAGGCACAGGGGGCGTGCTGTTTTTT.

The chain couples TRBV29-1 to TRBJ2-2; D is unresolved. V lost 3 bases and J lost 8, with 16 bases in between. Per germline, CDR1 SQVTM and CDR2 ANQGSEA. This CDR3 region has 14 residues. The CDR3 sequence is CSVEELWVRGELFF. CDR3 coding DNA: TGCAGCGTTGAGGAGTTGTGGGTTCGGGGGGAGCTGTTTTTT.

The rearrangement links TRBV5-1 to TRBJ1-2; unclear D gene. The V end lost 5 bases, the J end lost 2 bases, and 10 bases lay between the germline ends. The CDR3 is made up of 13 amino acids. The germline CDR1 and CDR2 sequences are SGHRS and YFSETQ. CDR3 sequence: CASSPAVNYGYTF. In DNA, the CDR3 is TGCGCCAGCAGTCCGGCGGTGAACTATGGCTACACCTTC.

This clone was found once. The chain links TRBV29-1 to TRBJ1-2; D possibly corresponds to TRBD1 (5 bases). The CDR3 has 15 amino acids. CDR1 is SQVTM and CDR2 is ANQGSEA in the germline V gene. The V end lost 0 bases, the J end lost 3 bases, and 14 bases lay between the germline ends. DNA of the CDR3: TGCAGCGTTGAAGATCCGGGCAGGGCCGACTATGGCTACACCTTC. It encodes CSVEDPGRADYGYTF.

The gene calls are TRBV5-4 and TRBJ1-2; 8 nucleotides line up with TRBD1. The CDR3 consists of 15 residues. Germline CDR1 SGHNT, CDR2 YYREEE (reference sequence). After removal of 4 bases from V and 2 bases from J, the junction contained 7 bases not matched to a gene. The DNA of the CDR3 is TGTGCCAGCAGCCTCAGACAGGGGTGGAACTATGGCTACACCTTC. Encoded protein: CASSLRQGWNYGYTF.

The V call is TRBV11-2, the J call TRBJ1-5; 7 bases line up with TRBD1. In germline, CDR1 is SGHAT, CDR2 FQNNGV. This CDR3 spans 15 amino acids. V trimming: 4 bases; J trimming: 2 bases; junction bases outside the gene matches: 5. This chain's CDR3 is CASSSGDRGNQPQHF. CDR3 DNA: TGTGCCAGCAGCTCAGGCGACAGGGGCAATCAGCCCCAGCATTTT.

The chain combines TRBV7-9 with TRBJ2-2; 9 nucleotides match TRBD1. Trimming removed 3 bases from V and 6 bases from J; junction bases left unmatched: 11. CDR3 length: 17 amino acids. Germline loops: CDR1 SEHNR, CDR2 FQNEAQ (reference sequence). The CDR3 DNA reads TGTGCCAGCAGCTTCAAACAGGGGGCGACTTCGGCCGGGGAGCTGTTTTTT. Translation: CASSFKQGATSAGELFF.

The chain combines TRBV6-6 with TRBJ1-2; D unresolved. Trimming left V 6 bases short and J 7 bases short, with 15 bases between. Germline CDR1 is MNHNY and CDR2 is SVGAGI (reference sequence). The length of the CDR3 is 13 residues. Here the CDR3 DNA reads TGTGCCAGCAGGACTAGCGGGGAAATTGGCTACACCTTC. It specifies CASRTSGEIGYTF.

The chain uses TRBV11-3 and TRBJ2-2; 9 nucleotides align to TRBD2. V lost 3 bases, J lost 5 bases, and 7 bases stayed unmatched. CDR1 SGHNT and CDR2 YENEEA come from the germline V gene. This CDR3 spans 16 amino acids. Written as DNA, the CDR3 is TGTGCCAGCAGCTTGACTAGCGGCGGTGGGACCGGGGAGCTGTTTTTT. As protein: CASSLTSGGGTGELFF.

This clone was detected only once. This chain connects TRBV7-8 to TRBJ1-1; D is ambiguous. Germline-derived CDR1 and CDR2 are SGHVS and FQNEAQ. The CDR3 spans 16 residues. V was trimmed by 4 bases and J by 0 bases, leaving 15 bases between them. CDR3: CASSSYRFYMNTEAFF. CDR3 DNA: TGTGCCAGCAGCTCCTACAGATTTTACATGAACACTGAAGCTTTCTTT.

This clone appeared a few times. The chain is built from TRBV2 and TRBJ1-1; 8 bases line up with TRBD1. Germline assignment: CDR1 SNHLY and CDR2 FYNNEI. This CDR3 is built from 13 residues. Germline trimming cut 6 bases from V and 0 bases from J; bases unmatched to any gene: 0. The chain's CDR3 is CASRGQVNTEAFF. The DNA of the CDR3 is TGTGCCAGCAGGGGACAGGTGAACACTGAAGCTTTCTTT.

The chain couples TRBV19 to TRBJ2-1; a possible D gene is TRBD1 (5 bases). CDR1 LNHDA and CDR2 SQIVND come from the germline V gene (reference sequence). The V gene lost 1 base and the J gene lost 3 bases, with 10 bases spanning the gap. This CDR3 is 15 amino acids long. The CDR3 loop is CASSIVSGIYNEQFF. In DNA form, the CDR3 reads TGTGCCAGTAGTATAGTTTCAGGGATCTACAATGAGCAGTTCTTC. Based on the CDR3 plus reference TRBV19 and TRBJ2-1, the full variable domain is DGGITQSPKYLFRKEGQNVTLSCEQNLNHDAMYWYRQDPGQGLRLIYYSQIVNDFQKGDIAEGYSVSREKKESFPLTVTSAQKNPTAFYLCASSIVSGIYNEQFFGPGTRLTVL.

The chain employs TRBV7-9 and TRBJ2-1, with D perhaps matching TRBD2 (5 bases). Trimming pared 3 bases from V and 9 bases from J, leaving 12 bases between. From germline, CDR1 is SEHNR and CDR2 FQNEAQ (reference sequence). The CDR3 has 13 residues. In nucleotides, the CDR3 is TGTGCCAGCAGCTTGAGGGAAGGCGCTGAGCAGTTCTTC. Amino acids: CASSLREGAEQFF.

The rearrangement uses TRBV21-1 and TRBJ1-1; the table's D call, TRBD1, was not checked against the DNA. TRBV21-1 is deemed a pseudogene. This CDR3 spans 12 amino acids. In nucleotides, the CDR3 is TGTGCCAGCGTCCACAGGGAGACTGAAGCTTTCTTT. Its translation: CASVHRETEAFF.

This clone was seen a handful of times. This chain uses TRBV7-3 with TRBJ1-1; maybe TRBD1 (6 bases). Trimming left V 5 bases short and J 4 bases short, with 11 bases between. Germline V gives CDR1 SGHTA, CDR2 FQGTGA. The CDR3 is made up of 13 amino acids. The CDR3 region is CASSLQGRTEAFF. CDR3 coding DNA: TGTGCCAGCAGCCTACAGGGTCGCACTGAAGCTTTCTTT.

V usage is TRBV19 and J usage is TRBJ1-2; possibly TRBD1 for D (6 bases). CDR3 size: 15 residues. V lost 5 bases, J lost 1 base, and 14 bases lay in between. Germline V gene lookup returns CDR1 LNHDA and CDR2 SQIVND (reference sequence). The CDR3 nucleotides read TGTGCCAGTAGTGTATCACACAGGGATAACTATGGCTACACCTTC. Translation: CASSVSHRDNYGYTF.

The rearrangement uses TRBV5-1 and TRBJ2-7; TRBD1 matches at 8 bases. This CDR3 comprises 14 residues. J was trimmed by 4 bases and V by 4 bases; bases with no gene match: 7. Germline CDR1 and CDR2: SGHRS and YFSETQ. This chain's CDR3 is CASSTGQGGYEQYF. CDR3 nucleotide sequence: TGCGCCAGCAGCACCGGACAGGGCGGATACGAGCAGTACTTC. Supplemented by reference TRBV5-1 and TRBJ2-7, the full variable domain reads KAGVTQTPRYLIKTRGQQVTLSCSPISGHRSVSWYQQTPGQGLQFLFEYFSETQRNKGNFPGRFSGRQFSNSRSEMNVSTLELGDSALYLCASSTGQGGYEQYFGPGTRLTVT.